This TCR beta chain was documented in a study of T cell responses to AZD1222 COVID-19 vaccine. Profiling relied on immunoSEQ multiplex PCR, and the TCRdb table lists in-frame clones only, not all of them. The sample carries about 190,000 clones, about nine tenths recorded once. The V gene lost 3 bases and the J gene lost 1 base, with 1 base spanning the gap. The germline gives CDR1 MRHNA, CDR2 SNTAGT. This CDR3 has 13 amino acids. Findings and limits, study-wide: Donors, mostly white British, included more females; clonal diversity was possibly underestimated. Two AZD1222 administrations were followed by greater Spike-specific TCR breadth and depth. The CD4 TCRs associated with vaccination extended across spike and predominated at 160-218 and 743-854. In the spike-specific TCR repertoire, nearly half reportedly target unmutated variant regions.

Remarks on this clone: What it recognizes is unknown.

This chain joins TRBV6-4 and TRBJ2-6; D is uncertain. The starting material was peripheral blood, obtained on day 0 of AZD1222 vaccination. The clonotype was recovered from an adult in good health. The CDR3 region is CASSDSGANVLTF. CDR3 nucleotides: TGTGCCAGCAGTGATTCTGGGGCCAACGTCCTGACTTTC.